Sequencing of this T cell receptor (beta chain) was carried out in a study of T cell changes during pregnancy in multiple sclerosis. The germline CDR1 and CDR2 sequences are SGHAT and FQNNGV. The CDR3 covers 15 residues. V was cut by 5 bases and J by 8 bases, with 18 bases left in between. TCRdb's copy holds only in-frame clones and misses some; the assay was immunoSEQ multiplex PCR. This sample has tens of thousands of clones, with around nine tenths found just once. This receptor was taken from a female donor with multiple sclerosis, enrolled in a pregnancy study. J is TRBJ1-4 and V is TRBV11-2; tentatively, D is TRBD1 (6 bases). Sequences were derived from peripheral blood, sampled in the third trimester of pregnancy. CDR3 sequence reads: CASSGTGLWNEKLFF. CDR3 in DNA: TGTGCCAGCAGCGGAACAGGGCTTTGGAACGAAAAACTGTTTTTT.